The clone carrying this T cell receptor beta chain is labeled medium-sized. What it binds is not known. The DNA is left out, because the CDR3 cannot be placed on it with certainty; the CDR3 is given as TCRdb lists it. The CDR3 has 20 amino acids, counting both end residues. The data belong to a study of T cell repertoires in aging, cancer and after chemotherapy. Looking at the study overall: Glioblastoma patients receiving temozolomide-based therapy gave paired samples before and after chemotherapy. The full dataset contained 8.5 million to 10 million TCR reads. The study's findings and limits: Across the chemotherapy interval, each cancer cohort showed higher median generation probability, suggesting thymic rebound.

Amplification of TCR beta used genomic DNA extracted from peripheral blood. Rearranged V-D-J TRB sequences were amplified with a mixed TRB-A/B primer pool. TCRdb independently ran MiXCR on the multiplex PCR reads; one entry per CDR3 protein. The sample includes about 1,200 distinct CDR3 sequences, over 25% seen only once; the top ten take 10% to 15%. This clonotype originated in a human donor with a solid tumor. Sample: blood. This chain connects TRBV7-5 to TRBJ2-2; no DNA check was done on the table's D call, TRBD2. TRBV7-5 is a pseudogene segment. The CDR3 sequence: CISVPEARGATLAATGELFF.